The text below deals with one TCR beta chain. Its antigen is currently not known. No clone much larger than this one lies a single base away; base qualities are absent. Relative to germline, V is 1 base shorter and J is 6 bases shorter, with 11 bases between their ends. Per the germline V gene (reference sequence), SGHNT is the CDR1 and YYREEE is the CDR2. The CDR3, from cysteine to phenylalanine, totals 14 residues. Only the CDR3 part of the read is kept: 42 bases, read in frame from the first base. The reads were generated on an Illumina HiSeq 2500. TCR beta libraries were prepared by quantitative 5'-RACE with molecular barcodes. Concerning the study's data processing: Disease-linked TCR variants were identified with a new computational method built on a probabilistic model of VDJ rearrangement. Using fastp at Q25 and MiXCR, TCRdb reprocessed the public reads and kept productive beta chains. Merged by CDR3 protein, the rows form single entries marked with the most common genes and DNA. TCRdb, not the original authors, processed these V and J calls. The table for this sample lists 250,000 or so distinct CDR3 sequences; 15% to 20% of them were counted only once. The ten top clones hold about a third of the sample.

This entry comes from a study of CD8 T cells in ankylosing spondylitis (dated by TCRdb to the late 2010s). Notes on the research overall: To find TCR variants linked to disease, the study profiled T cell receptor beta repertoires in ankylosing spondylitis patients and healthy donors. In total, the full study cohort was made up of 100 to 140 healthy donors and more than 20 ankylosing spondylitis patients. Peripheral blood samples were taken, and synovial fluid was additionally collected from ankylosing spondylitis patients.

Results and caveats for the whole study, not just this receptor: Significant enrichment of the disease-linked clones was reported in matched synovial fluid samples from ankylosing spondylitis patients. Blood from ankylosing spondylitis patients appeared to be characterized by a TCR beta motif composed of about 8 highly homologous amino acid variants. In peripheral blood, the disease-linked clones were found at relatively low frequencies and had a CD8+ phenotype. Some of the motif variants had been reported before in the synovial fluid and blood of reactive arthritis patients, a finding that suggests common disease-initiation mechanisms.

The sequenced material came from blood, either unsorted or a sorted T cell fraction (not recorded which). The chain joins TRBV5-4 to TRBJ2-1; the D region possibly corresponds to TRBD2 (6 bases align). The sequence was collected from a male donor with ankylosing spondylitis or in good health (not recorded which). The CDR3 reads as follows: CASSLSTSINEQFF. The DNA sequence is TGTGCCAGCAGCTTGTCCACTAGCATCAATGAGCAGTTCTTC.